These T cell receptor beta chains were read from a single sample in a study of blood T cells in healthy people across ages. From the 5' RACE reads, TCRdb called clonotypes with MiXCR, one entry per CDR3 protein. The profile covers around 800,000 distinct CDR3 sequences, with roughly 25% appearing a single time and around 3% taken by the ten largest. These data were also reused for a study on T cells of mothers and their children.

Material: blood. These receptors all stem from a boy between 10 and 17 years old in good health. CDR3s include the opening cysteine and the closing phenylalanine or tryptophan. D genes are given only for firm matches. A row's size may be missing; if present it is once, few, many or a size class.

J | size | V | D | DNA | CDR3
TRBJ1-5 | . | TRBV11-2 | . | TGTGCCAGCAGCTTTGACAAGGACAGCGCTACCTCCAATCAGCCCCAGCATTTT | CASSFDKDSATSNQPQHF
TRBJ2-1 | few | TRBV29-1 | . | TGCAGCGTTTTTTCTGGGGGATACAATGAGCAGTTCTTC | CSVFSGGYNEQFF
TRBJ1-4 | few | TRBV28 | TRBD1 | TGTGCCAGCAGTTCCCCCGGGCAGGGGGGGGACGAAAAACTGTTTTTT | CASSSPGQGGDEKLFF
TRBJ2-1 | few | TRBV6-1 | . | TGTGCCAGCAGTGGCAGGGCGGCAGGGCTGTACTTC | CASSGRAAGLYF
TRBJ2-7 | . | TRBV3-1 | . | TGTGCCAGTAGCCAAGACTGGGGGGCCGAGCAGTACTTC | CASSQDWGAEQYF
TRBJ2-7 | . | TRBV15 | . | TGTACCACCAGCAGAGATCTGGCCGTGTACGAGCAGTACTTC | CTTSRDLAVYEQYF
TRBJ1-4 | few | TRBV5-1 | . | TGCGCCAGCGGTCCGACCGGGGGGTTACGCGAAAAACTGTTTTTT | CASGPTGGLREKLFF
TRBJ2-3 | . | TRBV4-2 | . | TGTGCCAGCAGCCAAGAGCGAGACACGCAGTATTTT | CASSQERDTQYF
TRBJ1-6 | . | TRBV30 | . | TGTGCCTGGACCCCCGGAGGGGGAAGGTATAATTCACCCCTCCACTTT | CAWTPGGGRYNSPLHF
TRBJ1-1 | . | TRBV5-1 | TRBD1 | TGCGCCAGCAGCCCACAGGGGACAACGAACACTGAAGCTTTCTTT | CASSPQGTTNTEAFF
TRBJ1-2 | few | TRBV12-3/TRBV12-4 | TRBD1 | TGTGCCAGCAGACCGACAGGGTTGAACTATGGCTACACCTTC | CASRPTGLNYGYTF
TRBJ2-7 | few | TRBV5-6 | . | TGTGCCAGCAGCAAGGGGAACGGGGGACTCTCCTACGAGCAGTACTTC | CASSKGNGGLSYEQYF
TRBJ1-6 | . | TRBV3-1 | TRBD1 | TGTGCCAGCAGTTACCTAACCGGGACAGGCCGATCACCCCTCCACTTT | CASSYLTGTGRSPLHF
TRBJ1-1 | few | TRBV11-2 | . | TGTGCCAGCAGCCTTACAGGGTGGACTGAAGCTTTCTTT | CASSLTGWTEAFF
TRBJ2-5 | few | TRBV6-5 | . | TGTGCCAGCAGTTACGGTACCGGGGACGAGACCCAGTACTTC | CASSYGTGDETQYF
TRBJ2-5 | few | TRBV6-1 | . | TGTGCCAGCAGTTATTGGAGACGTGGGGAGACCCAGTACTTC | CASSYWRRGETQYF
TRBJ2-5 | few | TRBV20-1 | . | TGCAGTGCTAGCATGGCGGGGGCTCGCCTGGTAGAGACCCAGTACTTC | CSASMAGARLVETQYF
TRBJ1-4 | few | TRBV2 | . | TGTGCCAGCAAAAGGCCCACTAATGAAAAACTGTTTTTT | CASKRPTNEKLFF
TRBJ1-1 | . | TRBV12-3/TRBV12-4 | . | TGTGCCAGCAGTCCCAGCACAGGGTCCACTGAAGCTTTCTTT | CASSPSTGSTEAFF
TRBJ2-2 | . | TRBV3-1 | . | TGTGCCAGCAGCCAAGAGTCGTCGTTAAAGGCCGGGGAGCTGTTTTTT | CASSQESSLKAGELFF
TRBJ1-2 | . | TRBV7-9 | TRBD1 | TGTGCCAGCAGCTTTACAGGGGTTCCACTATGGTGGTACACCTTC | CASSFTGVPLWWYTF
TRBJ2-6 | . | TRBV6-5 | . | TGTGCCAGCAGTTACGGAGAGAACCTCTCTGGGGCCAACGTCCTGACTTTC | CASSYGENLSGANVLTF
TRBJ2-7 | . | TRBV9 | . | TGTGCCAGCAGCGACCCACGGGGTATGTACTTC | CASSDPRGMYF
TRBJ2-3 | many | TRBV29-1 | . | TGCAGCGTTGAGACGGGGGGCCACACAGATACGCAGTATTTT | CSVETGGHTDTQYF
TRBJ2-5 | . | TRBV4-2 | TRBD2 | TGTGCCAGCAGCCGAGAGACTAGCGGCTCGGCCCAGTACTTC | CASSRETSGSAQYF
TRBJ2-1 | . | TRBV20-1 | . | TGCAGTGCTACCGCCAGCAATGAGCAGTTCTTC | CSATASNEQFF
TRBJ1-2 | few | TRBV11-2 | . | TGTGCCAGCAGCTTAACGGGAACCGACTATGGCTACACCTTC | CASSLTGTDYGYTF
TRBJ2-2 | . | TRBV6-5 | TRBD2 | TGTGCCAGCAGTTCTGCGAGCGGGGGGGGTAGGGGGGAGCTGTTTTTT | CASSSASGGGRGELFF
TRBJ2-3 | many | TRBV4-1 | . | TGCGCCAGCAGCCAAGCTCGGGGTAATACGCAGTATTTT | CASSQARGNTQYF
TRBJ1-4 | . | TRBV7-9 | . | TGTGCCAGCAGCTCCGACCGAAACCGTAATGAAAAACTGTTTTTT | CASSSDRNRNEKLFF
TRBJ2-1 | . | TRBV5-1 | TRBD1 | TGCGCCAGCAGCGGGACAGGGGACGGCTCCTACAATGAGCAGTTCTTC | CASSGTGDGSYNEQFF
TRBJ2-1 | . | TRBV19 | . | TGTGCCAGCAGCAAAGGGGGGGTCCTTGAGCAGTTCTTC | CASSKGGVLEQFF
TRBJ2-1 | few | TRBV28 | TRBD2 | TGTGCCAGCAGTTCCCCTACTAGCGGGCAAGCCTCCTACAATGAGCAGTTCTTC | CASSSPTSGQASYNEQFF
TRBJ2-5 | . | TRBV2 | TRBD2 | TGTGCCAGCAGTGAACCCATAGCGGGGGGCCAAGAGACCCAGTACTTC | CASSEPIAGGQETQYF
TRBJ2-3 | . | TRBV7-9 | . | TGTGCCAGCAGCGACACAAGGAGCGTCACAGATACGCAGTATTTT | CASSDTRSVTDTQYF
TRBJ2-1 | few | TRBV9 | . | TGTGCCAGCAGCGCGGAGGTCGGGGTTGCCAATGAGCAGTTCTTC | CASSAEVGVANEQFF
TRBJ2-5 | few | TRBV2 | . | TGTGCCAGCAGTGAAGCAGGGCGGGGGCACTACCTCAAAGAGACCCAGTACTTC | CASSEAGRGHYLKETQYF
TRBJ2-7 | . | TRBV4-2 | . | TGTGCCAGCAGCCGAGAATTCCGGGACGACGGGGAGCAGTACTTC | CASSREFRDDGEQYF
TRBJ2-7 | . | TRBV15 | TRBD1 | TGTGCCACCAGCAGAGAGGACAGGGACTACGAGCAGTACTTC | CATSREDRDYEQYF
TRBJ1-2 | few | TRBV6-6 | TRBD1 | TGTGCCAGCAGTCCCGGACAGGCCGCGGGTGGCTACACCTTC | CASSPGQAAGGYTF
TRBJ2-1 | . | TRBV2 | TRBD1 | TGTGCCAGCAGTCGGACAGGGGGAAATGAGCAGTTCTTC | CASSRTGGNEQFF
TRBJ2-7 | . | TRBV27 | TRBD2 | TGTGCCAGCAGCAGCGGGGGCCGCTCCTACGAGCAGTACTTC | CASSSGGRSYEQYF
TRBJ1-2 | . | TRBV20-1 | . | TGCAGTGCCCGCAGCGAGGGAAGGGAGTGGTGGGGCTACACCTTC | CSARSEGREWWGYTF
TRBJ2-5 | . | TRBV7-2 | TRBD2 | TGTGCCAGCAGCTTTACTAGCGGGGGACAGTACCAAGAGACCCAGTACTTC | CASSFTSGGQYQETQYF
TRBJ1-4 | few | TRBV4-1 | . | TGCGCCAGCAGCCAAGAAGAAGGGGCAAGCGAAAAACTGTTTTTT | CASSQEEGASEKLFF
TRBJ2-1 | . | TRBV30 | . | TGTGCCCTAAATGAGCAGTTCTTC | CALNEQFF
TRBJ1-2 | few | TRBV5-4 | . | TGTGCCAGCAGCTTGACACAGAACCGTGGCTACACCTTC | CASSLTQNRGYTF
TRBJ1-3 | few | TRBV6-6 | . | TGTGCCAGCAGCCCACAGGCCAGCTCTGGAAACACCATATATTTT | CASSPQASSGNTIYF
TRBJ2-7 | few | TRBV6-6 | . | TGTGCCAGCAGTTACGGTAACTACGAGCAGTACTTC | CASSYGNYEQYF
TRBJ1-4 | . | TRBV19 | . | TGTGCCAGTAGCCGGTACCAAGAAAAACTGTTTTTT | CASSRYQEKLFF
TRBJ1-2 | . | TRBV20-1 | TRBD1 | TGCAGTGCCATCGGGACAGGGAGCAACTATGGCTACACCTTC | CSAIGTGSNYGYTF
TRBJ2-1 | . | TRBV7-2 | . | TGTGCCAGCAGCTTTGTAACCTCCAATGTGCAGTTCTTC | CASSFVTSNVQFF
TRBJ2-5 | few | TRBV11-2 | . | TGTGCCAGCAGCTTAGATCGGTCCGGGGGCGGAGAGACCCAGTACTTC | CASSLDRSGGGETQYF
TRBJ2-3 | few | TRBV5-1 | TRBD1 | TGCGCCAGCAGCTTGTCGACAGGGGGTACAGATACGCAGTATTTT | CASSLSTGGTDTQYF
TRBJ2-7 | . | TRBV6-1 | . | TGTGCCAGCAACGCGCGGCGGGACACCTACGAGCAGTACTTC | CASNARRDTYEQYF
TRBJ2-5 | few | TRBV7-2 | . | TGTGCCAGCAGCTTAGATGGCAGTTTTGGCGAGACCCAGTACTTC | CASSLDGSFGETQYF
TRBJ1-2 | . | TRBV19 | . | TGTGCCAGTAGTATTATGGTCGAACGAGCTGGCTACACCTTC | CASSIMVERAGYTF
TRBJ1-2 | few | TRBV7-2 | TRBD1 | TGTGCCAGCAGCTTAAACAGGGGGCGCTATGGCTACACCTTC | CASSLNRGRYGYTF
TRBJ2-5 | few | TRBV11-2 | TRBD2 | TGTGCCAGCAGCTCTCATGGGACTAGTGGTGTGGAGGAGACCCAGTACTTC | CASSSHGTSGVEETQYF
TRBJ2-5 | . | TRBV2 | . | TGTGCCAGCATCGCCGCGGGGCAAGAGACCCAGTACTTC | CASIAAGQETQYF